Given below is one T cell receptor (beta chain) in context. Its antigen remains unknown. There were no recent acute infections or vaccinations among the donors, who were healthy HIV-negative adults. This entry belongs to a study of shared clonotypes between healthy human individuals. This table comes from immunoSEQ multiplex PCR, and its TCRdb copy is limited to in-frame clones, with some not included. The sample contains roughly 330,000 clones, roughly 70% of which appear only once. This CDR3 spans 17 amino acids. V dropped 4 bases and J dropped 1; count of bases not matched to a gene: 10. From germline, CDR1 is SGHKS and CDR2 YYEKEE (reference sequence). Overall study findings and caveats: Only blood underwent sampling, and tissue repertoires likely differ.

Sequenced material: memory CD4+ T cells sorted from blood. Regarding subset: CD45RA-negative fraction. The chain uses TRBV5-5 and TRBJ1-1, with 10 bases identical to TRBD1. The receptor was derived from a man aged 30 to 45 in good health. This CDR3 is CASSQTEWDRGNTEAFF. The CDR3 bases are TGTGCCAGCAGCCAAACCGAGTGGGACAGGGGGAACACTGAAGCTTTCTTT.